The following is a TCR beta chain sequence with its context. Its specificity is not known. This record belongs to a study of CD8+CD57+ T cells in acquired aplastic anemia. Whole-study context: Recorded DNA amounts for sorted CD4+ and CD8+ cells had an average of approximately 3 ug.

Genomic DNA, the template, was used for profiling of the TCR beta VDJ and CDR3. In TCRdb, the reads were re-called with MiXCR into one record per CDR3 protein. The table records 180,000 or so distinct CDR3 sequences, 47% of them present only once. The V and J ends lost 5 bases and 8 bases, in that order; junction bases with no gene match: 12. CDR3 size: 15 residues. The germline CDR1 and CDR2 sequences are SGDLS and YYNGEE. Study outcomes and limitations: Roughly 31 was the count of CD8+ CDR3 sequences that patients shared with controls.

Sequencing involved patients with CD8+CD57+ cell expansion previously shown by flow cytometry. Every one of the patients had aplastic anemia (severe, acquired). Blood sampling was performed on the patients, and none of them had received therapy by then. Specimen: sorted CD4+, CD8+, or CD8+CD57+ T cells (not recorded which) from PBMCs. This sequence was found in a human donor with aplastic anemia. The genes are TRBV9 and TRBJ2-2; 7 bases align to TRBD1. CDR3 amino acids: CASRPGAGGSGELFF. The CDR3 bases are TGTGCCAGCAGACCCGGGGCAGGGGGTTCGGGGGAGCTGTTTTTT.